These 27 T cell receptor beta chains were all obtained from the same sample, sequenced in a study of T cell clones after liver transplantation (dated by TCRdb to between 2019 and 2020). Libraries came from the immunoSEQ multiplex PCR assay. TCRdb limited this immuneACCESS table to in-frame rearrangements with V and J called. A share of clones is missing; checked studies link under half to unresolved V genes, and the rest is unexplained. This sample has about 15,000 clones in its table, and about four fifths of those were observed once. 25% to 30% of the sample is taken by the ten largest. Sequencing was performed on CD8+ T cells from blood, taken around 49 months after liver transplant. These receptors originate from a human patient who received a liver transplant. Some T cells may originate with the graft donor following a transplant.

V gene TRBV5-1 combines with J gene TRBJ1-1; no reliable D call. The CDR3 has 14 residues. Germline CDR1 is SGHRS and CDR2 is YFSETQ. Trimming cost V 0 bases and J 0 bases, with 6 bases left between them. CDR3 DNA: TGCGCCAGCAGCTTGGTGTCGGTGAACACTGAAGCTTTCTTT. It is translated as CASSLVSVNTEAFF.

The J gene is TRBJ2-3, the V gene TRBV9, with TRBD2 as a possible D gene (6 bases). V lost 3 bases to trimming and J lost 6 bases, with 11 bases between them. The CDR3 has 13 amino acids. Germline V gives CDR1 SGDLS, CDR2 YYNGEE. The CDR3 DNA sequence: TGTGCCAGCAGCGAACTAGCTGGGGATACGCAGTATTTT. It encodes CASSELAGDTQYF.

V usage is TRBV27 and J usage is TRBJ2-5, with 8 bases aligning to TRBD2. V lost 5 bases, J lost 3 bases, and 17 bases stayed unmatched. CDR1 is MNHEY and CDR2 is SMNVEV in the germline V gene (reference sequence). The CDR3 extends over 18 amino acids. In DNA, the CDR3 is TGTGCCAGCAGTAGGGACGGGGGGGCGAGTCGGTCAGAAGAGACCCAGTACTTC. Translation gives CASSRDGGASRSEETQYF.

V gene TRBV27 combines with J gene TRBJ1-5; the D is unclear. The CDR3 is made up of 15 amino acids. The germline V gene has CDR1 MNHEY and CDR2 SMNVEV (reference sequence). V was shortened by 2 bases and J by 3 bases, with 11 bases between the two germline ends. The CDR3 DNA sequence: TGTGCCAGCAGTTTAAGGTTCGGGGACAATCAGCCCCAGCATTTT. This encodes CASSLRFGDNQPQHF.

The rearrangement uses TRBV13 and TRBJ2-1; TRBD2 aligns across 8 bases. The CDR3 covers 15 residues. The germline V gene has CDR1 PRHDT and CDR2 FYEKMQ (reference sequence). The J segment lost 4 bases and the V segment lost 3 bases, leaving 5 bases of the junction unmatched. The CDR3 DNA follows: TGTGCCAGCAGCTTTAGCGGGAAAGGGTACAATGAGCAGTTCTTC. Its protein is CASSFSGKGYNEQFF.

The genes are TRBV15 and TRBJ2-7; 11 bases fit TRBD2. The length of the CDR3 is 15 residues. Unmatched junction bases numbered 4, after V lost 3 bases and J lost 3 bases. Germline loops: CDR1 LNHNV, CDR2 YYDKDF (reference sequence). CDR3 bases: TGTGCCACCAGCAGTGCTGGGACTAGCGGCTACGAGCAGTACTTC. Protein sequence: CATSSAGTSGYEQYF.

The chain is built from TRBV10-3 and TRBJ2-7; D is uncertain. CDR3 length: 12 amino acids. CDR1 is ENHRY and CDR2 is SYGVKD in the germline V gene. Trimming shortened V by 5 bases and J by 2 bases, and 7 bases separated the two germline ends. The CDR3 loop reads CAISTITYEQYF. CDR3 nucleotides: TGTGCCATCAGTACTATTACCTACGAGCAGTACTTC.

This clone has just a few counts. V gene TRBV13 combines with J gene TRBJ2-5; no firm D call. The V end lost 5 bases, the J end lost 0 bases, and 10 bases lay between the germline ends. CDR1 PRHDT and CDR2 FYEKMQ come from the germline V gene (reference sequence). The CDR3 has 14 amino acids. The CDR3 is CASSPPADQETQYF. CDR3 DNA: TGTGCCAGCAGCCCACCGGCGGACCAAGAGACCCAGTACTTC.

This clone was counted between two and nine times. The chain combines TRBV2 with TRBJ1-5; the D is unclear. Germline lookup yields CDR1 SNHLY and CDR2 FYNNEI. The CDR3 spans 9 residues. V was shortened by 8 bases and J by 7 bases, with 3 bases between the two germline ends. The CDR3 coding sequence is TGTGCCAGCGGGCAGCCCCAGCATTTT. The encoded protein is CASGQPQHF. The full variable domain, in which reference TRBV2 and TRBJ1-5 provide the parts outside the CDR3, is EPEVTQTPSHQVTQMGQEVILRCVPISNHLYFYWYRQILGQKVEFLVSFYNNEISEKSEIFDDQFSVERPDGSNFTLKIRSTKLEDSAMYFCASGQPQHFGDGTRLSIL.

The chain recombines TRBV7-3 with TRBJ1-1; D gene ambiguous. This CDR3 is 14 amino acids long. Germline-derived CDR1 and CDR2 are SGHTA and FQGTGA. V was cut by 0 bases and J by 4 bases, with 9 bases left in between. The CDR3 spells CASSLTLGSTEAFF. In DNA form, the CDR3 reads TGTGCCAGCAGCTTAACACTGGGCAGCACTGAAGCTTTCTTT.

The genes are TRBV5-1 and TRBJ2-1; 11 nucleotides align to TRBD2. The CDR3 is 15 residues long. V shed 4 bases, J shed 8 bases, and the junction held 8 bases outside the gene matches. Germline loops: CDR1 SGHRS, CDR2 YFSETQ. The CDR3 here is CASSVGTSGGDEQFF. The DNA for the CDR3 is TGCGCCAGCAGCGTAGGGACTAGCGGAGGGGATGAGCAGTTCTTC. Looking up the rest from reference TRBV5-1 and TRBJ2-1 gives the full variable domain: KAGVTQTPRYLIKTRGQQVTLSCSPISGHRSVSWYQQTPGQGLQFLFEYFSETQRNKGNFPGRFSGRQFSNSRSEMNVSTLELGDSALYLCASSVGTSGGDEQFFGPGTRLTVL.

This chain connects TRBV7-9 to TRBJ2-1; D gene unclear. Germline-derived CDR1 and CDR2 are SEHNR and FQNEAQ (reference sequence). The CDR3 extends over 15 amino acids. Trimming removed 2 bases at V and 6 bases at J, with 14 bases between. CDR3 in DNA: TGTGCCAGCAGCTTAACCTCGGTTTCAGGCAATGAGCAGTTCTTC. It specifies CASSLTSVSGNEQFF.

The chain combines TRBV7-9 with TRBJ2-3; maybe TRBD2 (6 bases). The V end lost 8 bases, the J end lost 3 bases, and 15 bases lay between the germline ends. This CDR3 comprises 14 residues. Germline V gene sequence: CDR1 SEHNR, CDR2 FQNEAQ (reference sequence). The CDR3 sequence is CASARLDATDTQYF. The CDR3, as DNA: TGTGCCAGCGCAAGACTAGATGCAACAGATACGCAGTATTTT.

The sample holds a few counts of this clone. The V gene is TRBV6-1, the J gene TRBJ1-5; D remains ambiguous. The CDR3 loop spans 11 amino acids. V was trimmed by 5 bases and J by 6 bases, leaving 5 bases between them. CDR1 is MNHNS, CDR2 SASEGT, per germline. The CDR3 DNA is TGTGCCAGCAGTTACCCTCAGCCCCAGCATTTT. Its translation is CASSYPQPQHF.

The V gene is TRBV28, the J gene TRBJ2-7, with a tentative D call TRBD2 (5 bases). V was shortened by 2 bases and J by 7 bases, with 12 bases between the two germline ends. The CDR3 is 13 residues long. Germline V lookup: CDR1 MDHEN, CDR2 SYDVKM. The CDR3 region is CASSLTAPGEQYF. The CDR3 DNA reads as TGTGCCAGCAGTTTAACGGCACCGGGGGAGCAGTACTTC.

The genes are TRBV5-6 and TRBJ2-2; D is unclear. Trimming took 0 bases from V and 5 from J, leaving 14 bases between them. The CDR3 covers 16 residues. The V gene's germline CDR1 is SGHDT and CDR2 YYEEEE. The CDR3 bases are TGTGCCAGCAGCTTGGAAGGAGTAGTGAGGACCGGGGAGCTGTTTTTT. As protein: CASSLEGVVRTGELFF.

The chain joins TRBV28 to TRBJ2-1; possible D gene TRBD2, 7 bases. Germline CDR1 and CDR2: MDHEN and SYDVKM. The CDR3 runs 11 residues. V lost 3 bases and J lost 16, with 13 bases in between. In DNA, the CDR3 is TGTGCCAGCAGTTTCGAAGGGGGGGGATTCTTC. Its protein is CASSFEGGGFF.

This chain joins TRBV7-9 and TRBJ1-1; no clear D gene. The length of the CDR3 is 12 residues. V lost 7 bases to trimming and J lost 1 base, with 7 bases between them. Per the germline V gene, CDR1 is SEHNR and CDR2 is FQNEAQ (reference sequence). The CDR3 sequence: CASTVANTEAFF. DNA for the CDR3: TGTGCCAGCACTGTCGCGAACACTGAAGCTTTCTTT.

The chain employs TRBV13 and TRBJ1-5, with D unclear. CDR3 length: 14 residues. CDR1 and CDR2 (germline): PRHDT, FYEKMQ (reference sequence). Trimming stripped 2 bases from V and 1 base from J, with 6 bases between. CDR3: CASSLRTSNQPQHF. The DNA of the CDR3 is TGTGCCAGCAGCTTACGGACCAGCAATCAGCCCCAGCATTTT.

This clone was seen a handful of times. The chain is built from TRBV5-1 and TRBJ2-7; D is unresolved. The CDR3 sequence is 12 residues long. The V end lost 1 base, the J end lost 7 bases, and 9 bases lay between the germline ends. The germline gives CDR1 SGHRS, CDR2 YFSETQ. The CDR3 DNA sequence: TGCGCCAGCAGCTTGCGCCCGTGGGAGCAGTACTTC. Translation: CASSLRPWEQYF.

A note on this clone: This CDR3 is also generated by other DNA sequences in the sample. This chain joins TRBV28 and TRBJ1-1; weak D call: TRBD1 (5 bases). CDR1 and CDR2 from the germline V gene are MDHEN and SYDVKM. Trimming cost V 2 bases and J 5 bases, with 15 bases left between them. The length of the CDR3 is 15 residues. DNA for the CDR3: TGTGCCAGCAGTTTAGGGCAGGGTTTTAGGACTGAAGCTTTCTTT. It translates to CASSLGQGFRTEAFF.

The chain combines TRBV6-5 with TRBJ2-1; 10 bases align to TRBD2. Germline V gives CDR1 MNHEY, CDR2 SVGAGI. V dropped 5 bases and J dropped 2; count of bases not matched to a gene: 3. The CDR3 runs 15 residues. The CDR3 loop is CASSSGGATYNEQFF. CDR3 in DNA: TGTGCCAGCAGTAGCGGGGGGGCAACCTACAATGAGCAGTTCTTC.

J is TRBJ2-7 and V is TRBV19; the D call may be TRBD1 or TRBD2 (5 bases each). The CDR3 runs to 15 residues. Germline values: CDR1 LNHDA, CDR2 SQIVND (reference sequence). Trimming cost V 3 bases and J 0 bases, with 12 bases left between them. The CDR3 reads CASSMEDTASYEQYF. CDR3 in DNA: TGTGCCAGTAGTATGGAGGACACAGCCTCCTACGAGCAGTACTTC.

This chain connects TRBV14 to TRBJ1-2; D unresolved. The V gene lost 2 bases and the J gene lost 4 bases, with 11 bases spanning the gap. Germline V CDR1 and CDR2: SGHDN, FVKESK. The CDR3 loop spans 14 amino acids. CDR3 in amino acids: CASSQRGIIYGYTF. Here the CDR3 DNA reads TGTGCCAGCAGCCAAAGAGGCATTATCTATGGCTACACCTTC.

This chain links TRBV4-1 with TRBJ2-1; perhaps TRBD1 as D (6 bases). The CDR3 is made up of 14 amino acids. CDR1 and CDR2 from the germline V gene are MGHRA and YSYEKL. V lost 3 bases and J 10 bases, leaving 16 bases between the germline ends. CDR3 amino acids: CASSQVTRGQEQFF. Written as DNA, the CDR3 is TGCGCCAGCAGCCAGGTTACCCGGGGACAAGAGCAGTTCTTC.

This chain connects TRBV6-4 to TRBJ1-1, with D unresolved. V shed 0 bases and J shed 5 bases, with 13 bases lying between them. CDR1 and CDR2 (germline): MRHNA, SNTAGT. CDR3 length equals 15 residues. The CDR3 region has the DNA TGTGCCAGCAGTGACTCCCCCGGGGTCGGAACTGAAGCTTTCTTT. This sequence encodes CASSDSPGVGTEAFF.

The V and J genes are TRBV28 and TRBJ1-5; 9 bases are a match to TRBD1. Germline assignment: CDR1 MDHEN and CDR2 SYDVKM. Losses at the gene ends were 7 bases for V and 1 base for J; bases not matched to a gene: 14. The CDR3 is made up of 18 amino acids. For the CDR3, the DNA is TGTGCCAGCACCCCTAGCCGGGACAGGGCTGTCAGCAATCAGCCCCAGCATTTT. Its translation: CASTPSRDRAVSNQPQHF.